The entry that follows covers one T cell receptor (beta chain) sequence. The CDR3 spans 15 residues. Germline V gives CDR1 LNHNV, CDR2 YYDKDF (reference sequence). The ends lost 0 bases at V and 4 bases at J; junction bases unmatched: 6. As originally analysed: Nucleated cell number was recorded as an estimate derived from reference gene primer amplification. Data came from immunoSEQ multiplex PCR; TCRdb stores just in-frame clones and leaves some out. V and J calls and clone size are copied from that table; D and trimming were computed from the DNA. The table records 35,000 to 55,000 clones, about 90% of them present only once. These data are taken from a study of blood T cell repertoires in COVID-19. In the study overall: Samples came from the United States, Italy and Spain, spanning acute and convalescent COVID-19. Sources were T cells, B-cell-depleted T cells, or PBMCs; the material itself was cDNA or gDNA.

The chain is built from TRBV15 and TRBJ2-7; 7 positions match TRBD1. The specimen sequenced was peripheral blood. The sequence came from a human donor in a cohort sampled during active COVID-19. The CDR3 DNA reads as TGTGCCACCAGCAGAGATAGCAGGGGGATATACGAGCAGTACTTC. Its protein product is CATSRDSRGIYEQYF. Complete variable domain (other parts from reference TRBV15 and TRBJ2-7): DAMVIQNPRYQVTQFGKPVTLSCSQTLNHNVMYWYQQKSSQAPKLLFHYYDKDFNNEADTPDNFQSRRPNTSFCFLDIRSPGLGDTAMYLCATSRDSRGIYEQYFGPGTRLTVT.